There are a few counts of the clone carrying this T cell receptor (beta chain). Antigen unknown. The CDR3 contains 13 residues. Trimming took off 9 bases at V and 3 bases at J, with 15 bases between the two ends. Germline lookup yields CDR1 SGHVS and CDR2 FQNEAQ. Using immunoSEQ multiplex PCR, the repertoire was profiled, and TCRdb retains in-frame clones only, with some absent. The data contain tens of thousands of clones, approximately 80% of them singletons. The sample is drawn from a study of radiotherapy plus CTLA-4 blockade in lung cancer. Study details: There were objective responses in 18% of patients, and roughly 32% had disease control. Study results and caveats: Strongest reported response predictors: early blood clone changes and post-radiation interferon-beta. Clones of tumor-derived TCRs expanded in blood after radiotherapy plus ipilimumab.

This receptor was identified in a human donor with non-small cell lung cancer who had a complete response to radiotherapy plus ipilimumab. The V and J genes are TRBV7-8 and TRBJ2-7; either TRBD1 or TRBD2 may fit D (5 bases each). Here the sequenced sample was peripheral blood, taken from a patient treated with radiotherapy plus ipilimumab. The CDR3 reads CASRDASYYEQYF. Written as DNA, the CDR3 is TGTGCCAGTCGGGACGCCTCCTACTACGAGCAGTACTTC.